The source of this T cell receptor (beta chain) is a study of cytomegalovirus exposure and HLA in healthy donors. General observations from the study: A later analysis found common viral pathogens apparently linked to several of the most significant clusters. A few V segments could not be told apart, such as TRBV6-2 and TRBV6-3, and were left out. There were a few CMV-associated chains whose specificity for CMV antigens was confirmed in vitro. Reportedly, a later analysis found an Asian-associated ancestry cluster had fewer N-insertions than the roughly 700-donor mean.

PCR amplification relied on 60 Vbeta primers (plus 13 Jbeta primers). Sequencing was performed with immunoSEQ multiplex PCR; in TCRdb, only in-frame clones are kept and a portion is missing. The data hold about 180,000 clones, with about 80% observed a single time. The CDR3 spans 13 residues. Looked up from germline, CDR1 is GTSNPN and CDR2 is SVGIG (reference sequence). V was trimmed by 1 base and J by 0 bases, leaving 7 bases between them. A note on this clone: The target antigen is unknown.

The chain couples TRBV30 to TRBJ2-7; TRBD2 is a possible D gene (6 bases). Source material: PBMCs. This receptor was taken from a man in his forties or fifties in good health and CMV-seronegative. The CDR3 here is CAWSAGVSYEQYF. The CDR3 DNA follows: TGTGCCTGGAGTGCGGGGGTCTCCTACGAGCAGTACTTC.